This T cell receptor (beta chain) was found in a study of early T cells in non-severe SARS-CoV-2 infection (dated by TCRdb to the early 2020s). Study-level background: Because TCR sequencing was done on bulk RNA from unsorted whole blood, the alpha and beta chains could not be paired. Broad study findings and their caveats: Matching against VDJdb was skewed toward anti-spike CD8 responses, likely underestimated virus-specific expansions, and missed private and CD4 specificities.

The germline V gene specifies SQVTM as CDR1 and ANQGSEA as CDR2. The trim is 6 bases for V and 1 base for J, with a gap of 17 bases between the germline ends. The CDR3 holds 15 amino acids from the cysteine to the phenylalanine. Just CDR3 DNA is preserved here, 45 bases in frame from base 1. Set within a cohort of healthcare workers in London, UK, this nested case-control study involved weekly PCR testing of nasopharyngeal swabs along with blood sampling. Healthcare workers were enrolled in the week of the UK lockdown, from 23 to 31 March 2020, and were followed every week for up to roughly 15 weeks. Library preparation was by 5' RACE. This sample was sequenced with a NextSeq 500. To correct for sequencing error and PCR bias, the TCR library protocol tagged individual cDNA molecules with unique molecular identifiers. Both TCR alpha and beta chains were sequenced, and tight co-correlation was observed between alpha and beta sequence abundances in each sample. The paper's processing steps were these. Decombinator V4 was used to annotate the V gene, J gene and CDR3 of the TCR sequences. TCRs were defined as expanded if a significant change between any two time points was detected under a Poisson model with p below 0.0001. TCR abundances were normalised to the total number of TCRs sequenced in each sample and reported as counts per million. TRAV1-2 paired with TRAJ12, TRAJ20 or TRAJ33 defined MAIT TCRs, while TRAV10 paired with TRAJ18 defined iNKT TCRs. VDJdb, accessed on 1 November 2021, was searched for TCRs annotated for CMV, EBV and SARS-CoV-2, and TCRs annotated for more than one antigen were excluded. TCRdb ran its own pipeline on the public reads, namely fastp trimming at Q25 and MiXCR clone calling, and kept in-frame beta chains. Here each entry gathers all rows of one CDR3 protein and keeps the most common genes and DNA. These V and J calls are TCRdb output, not the study's own analysis. This sample gives tens of thousands of distinct CDR3 sequences in total; 11% of them show up just once. 1.5% to 2% of the sample is held by the ten biggest clonotypes.

This clonotype came up many times. Its antigen target is currently unknown. No clone much larger than this one lies a single base away; base qualities are absent. Sequenced sample: whole blood. The receptor was isolated from an adult who was a healthcare worker with PCR-confirmed SARS-CoV-2 infection or an uninfected control (not recorded which). This chain is built from TRBV29-1 and TRBJ2-3; the D gene is not confidently resolved. The sequenced DNA is TGCAGCGTCAATCCCCCCCTTGAGGGCACAGATACGCAGTATTTT. This yields the protein CSVNPPLEGTDTQYF.